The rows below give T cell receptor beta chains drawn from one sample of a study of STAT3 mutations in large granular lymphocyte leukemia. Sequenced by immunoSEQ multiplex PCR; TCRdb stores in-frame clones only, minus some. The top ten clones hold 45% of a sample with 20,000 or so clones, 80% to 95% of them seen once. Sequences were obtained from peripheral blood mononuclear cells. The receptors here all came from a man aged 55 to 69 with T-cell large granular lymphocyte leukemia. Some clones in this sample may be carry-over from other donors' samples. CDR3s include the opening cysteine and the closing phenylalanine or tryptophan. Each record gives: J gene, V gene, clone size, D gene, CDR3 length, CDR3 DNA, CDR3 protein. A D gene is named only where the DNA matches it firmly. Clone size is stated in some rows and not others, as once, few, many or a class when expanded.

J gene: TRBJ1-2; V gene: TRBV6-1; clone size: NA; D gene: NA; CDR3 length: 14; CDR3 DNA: TGTGCCAGCAGTGAAGCGGGGGATAACTATGGCTACACCTTC; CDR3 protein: CASSEAGDNYGYTF
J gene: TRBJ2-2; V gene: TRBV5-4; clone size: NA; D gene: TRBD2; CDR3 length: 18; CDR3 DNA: TGTGCCAGCAGCCCGGGACTAGCGGGAGTGGGGGGAACCGGGGAGCTGTTTTTT; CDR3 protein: CASSPGLAGVGGTGELFF
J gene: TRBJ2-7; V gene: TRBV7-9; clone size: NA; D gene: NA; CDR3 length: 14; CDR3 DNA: TGTGCCAGCAGCTTCACTGCAGCCAGTTACGAGCAGTACTTC; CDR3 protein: CASSFTAASYEQYF
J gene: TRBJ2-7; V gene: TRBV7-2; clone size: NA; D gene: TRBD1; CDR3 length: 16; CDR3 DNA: TGTGCCAGCAGCTTAGAGACAGGGGGCGGCGAGTACGAGCAGTACTTC; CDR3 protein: CASSLETGGGEYEQYF
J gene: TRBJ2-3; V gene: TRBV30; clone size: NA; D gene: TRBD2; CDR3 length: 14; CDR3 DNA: TGTGCCTGGAGGCGGGAGGGCCAAACAGATACGCAGTATTTT; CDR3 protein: CAWRREGQTDTQYF
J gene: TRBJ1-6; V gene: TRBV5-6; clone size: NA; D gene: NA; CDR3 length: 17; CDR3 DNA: TGTGCCAGCAGCTTGGAACGGACCGACTCCTATAATTCACCCCTCCACTTT; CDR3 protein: CASSLERTDSYNSPLHF
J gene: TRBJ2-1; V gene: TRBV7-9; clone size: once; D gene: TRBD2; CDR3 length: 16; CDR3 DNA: TGTGCCAGCAGCTTAGCACTAGCGGGAGCCTCCCCTGAGCAGTTCTTC; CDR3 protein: CASSLALAGASPEQFF
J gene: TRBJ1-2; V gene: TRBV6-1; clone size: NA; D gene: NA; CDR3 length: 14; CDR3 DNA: TGTGCCAGCAGTGAGCAGCCCTCTAACTATGGCTACACCTTC; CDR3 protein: CASSEQPSNYGYTF
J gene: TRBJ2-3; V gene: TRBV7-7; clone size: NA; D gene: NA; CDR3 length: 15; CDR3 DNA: TGTGCTAGCAGCTTCGGGGGTGAGGGCACAGATACGCAGTATTTT; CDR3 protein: CASSFGGEGTDTQYF
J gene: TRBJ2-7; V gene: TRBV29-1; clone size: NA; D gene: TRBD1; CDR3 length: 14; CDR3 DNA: TGCAGCGTAACCACCGGGACAGTAGCCTACGAGCAGTACTTC; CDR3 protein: CSVTTGTVAYEQYF
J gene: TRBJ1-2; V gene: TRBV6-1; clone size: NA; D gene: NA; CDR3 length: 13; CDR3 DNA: TGTGCCAGCAGGGCAGGGGCTAACTATGGCTACACCTTC; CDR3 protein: CASRAGANYGYTF
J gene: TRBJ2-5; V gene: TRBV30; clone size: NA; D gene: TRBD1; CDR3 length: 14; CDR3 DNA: TGTGCCTGCCCGGGACAGGGAGGGAGAGAGACCCAGTACTTC; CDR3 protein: CACPGQGGRETQYF
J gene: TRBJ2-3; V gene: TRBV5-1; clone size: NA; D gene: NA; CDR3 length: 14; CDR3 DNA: TGCGCCAGCAGCTTGGGGAGGGCCCCAGATACGCAGTATTTT; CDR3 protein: CASSLGRAPDTQYF
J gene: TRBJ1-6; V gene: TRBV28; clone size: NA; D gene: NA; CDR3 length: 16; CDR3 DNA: TGTGCCAGCAGTTCAGGTGGGAGCTCCTATAATTCACCCCTCCACTTT; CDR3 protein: CASSSGGSSYNSPLHF
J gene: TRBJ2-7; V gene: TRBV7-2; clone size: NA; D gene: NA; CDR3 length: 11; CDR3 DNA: TGTGCCAGCAGCTCCGCATACGAGCAGTACTTC; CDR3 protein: CASSSAYEQYF
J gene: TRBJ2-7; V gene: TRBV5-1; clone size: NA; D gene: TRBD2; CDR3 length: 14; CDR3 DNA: TGCGCCAGCAGCGTCCTAGCGGGAGATAACGAGCAGTACTTC; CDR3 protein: CASSVLAGDNEQYF
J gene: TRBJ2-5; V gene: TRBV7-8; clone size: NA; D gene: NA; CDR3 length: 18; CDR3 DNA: TGTGCCAGCAGCGCGACCCGGGACACAAGGGGATTGTTCGAGACCCAGTACTTC; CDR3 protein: CASSATRDTRGLFETQYF
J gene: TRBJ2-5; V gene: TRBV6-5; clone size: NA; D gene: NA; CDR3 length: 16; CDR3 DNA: TGTGCCAGCAGTTACTCGATAGAAACAGGGACGGGGGCCCAGTACTTC; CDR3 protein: CASSYSIETGTGAQYF
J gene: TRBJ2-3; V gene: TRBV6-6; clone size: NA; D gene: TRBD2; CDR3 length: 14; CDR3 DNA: TGTGCCAGCGGCCCCCGGGGGGTTCTCGATACGCAGTATTTT; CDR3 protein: CASGPRGVLDTQYF
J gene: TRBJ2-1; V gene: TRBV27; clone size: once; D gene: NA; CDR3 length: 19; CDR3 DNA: TGTGCCAGCAGTTTTAGCACTAACCCCCTAGCGAGAATCTACAATGAGCAGTTCTTC; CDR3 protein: CASSFSTNPLARIYNEQFF
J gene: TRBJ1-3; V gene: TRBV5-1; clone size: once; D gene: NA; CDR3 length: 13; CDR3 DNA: TGCGCCAGCAGCTTGGACGGCCGAAACACCATATATTTT; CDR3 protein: CASSLDGRNTIYF
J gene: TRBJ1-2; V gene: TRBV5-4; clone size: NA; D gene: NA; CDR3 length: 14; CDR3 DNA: TGTGCCAGCAGCTTGGTTGGAGGGAAGGGTGGCTACACCTTC; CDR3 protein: CASSLVGGKGGYTF
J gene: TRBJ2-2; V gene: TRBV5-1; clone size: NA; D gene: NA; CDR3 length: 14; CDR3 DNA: TGCGCCAGCAGCTTGGCCCTGGAATCCGGGGAGCTGTTTTTT; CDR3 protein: CASSLALESGELFF
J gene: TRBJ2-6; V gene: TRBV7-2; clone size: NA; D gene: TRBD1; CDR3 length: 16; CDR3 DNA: TGTGCCAGCAGCCCGGGACAGGGAGGAGGGGCCAACGTCCTGACTTTC; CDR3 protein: CASSPGQGGGANVLTF
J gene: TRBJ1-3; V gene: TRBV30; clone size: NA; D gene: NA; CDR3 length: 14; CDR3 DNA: TGTGCCTGGACCCCTACCCGGGCTGGAAACACCATATATTTT; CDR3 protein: CAWTPTRAGNTIYF
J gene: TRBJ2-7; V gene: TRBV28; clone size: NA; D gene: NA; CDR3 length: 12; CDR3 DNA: TGTGCCAGCAGGTTGGGGATCTACGAGCAGTACTTC; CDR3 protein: CASRLGIYEQYF
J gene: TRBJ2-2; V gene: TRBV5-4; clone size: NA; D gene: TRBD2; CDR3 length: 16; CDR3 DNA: TGTGCCAGCAGCTTGGCAGCGGGGCGGAAAGCCGGGGAGCTGTTTTTT; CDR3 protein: CASSLAAGRKAGELFF
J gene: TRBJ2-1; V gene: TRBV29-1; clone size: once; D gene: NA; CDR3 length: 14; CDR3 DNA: TGCAGCGTTGAAGGAGGGGTGGTGGGCAATGAGCAGTTCTTC; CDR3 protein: CSVEGGVVGNEQFF
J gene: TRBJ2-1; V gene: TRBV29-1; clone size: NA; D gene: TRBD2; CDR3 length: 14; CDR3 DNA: TGCAGCGCAAAGAAGGGAGGACTAGAAAATGAGCAGTTCTTC; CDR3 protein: CSAKKGGLENEQFF
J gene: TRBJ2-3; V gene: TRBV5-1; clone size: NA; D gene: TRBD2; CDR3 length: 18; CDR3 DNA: TGCGCCAGCAGCTCTTATAGCGGGAGTGCCCCTAGCACAGATACGCAGTATTTT; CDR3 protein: CASSSYSGSAPSTDTQYF
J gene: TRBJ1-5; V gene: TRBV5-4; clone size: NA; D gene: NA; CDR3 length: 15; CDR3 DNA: TGTGCCAGCAGCTTGGTAGGGGGAGGGGGTCAGCCCCAGCATTTT; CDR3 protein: CASSLVGGGGQPQHF
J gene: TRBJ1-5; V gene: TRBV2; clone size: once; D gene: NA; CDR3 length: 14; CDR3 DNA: TGTGCCAGCAGTGTCGCGGACATATATCAGCCCCAGCATTTT; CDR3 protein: CASSVADIYQPQHF
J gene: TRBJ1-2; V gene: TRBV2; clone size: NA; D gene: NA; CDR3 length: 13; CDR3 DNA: TGTGCCAGCAGCGGCCGGGCCTCCCAGGGCTACACCTTC; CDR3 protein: CASSGRASQGYTF
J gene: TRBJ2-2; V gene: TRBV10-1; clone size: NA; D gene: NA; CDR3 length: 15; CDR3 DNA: TGCGCCAGCAGCCCCAGGGAAACTAACACCGGGGAGCTGTTTTTT; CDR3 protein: CASSPRETNTGELFF
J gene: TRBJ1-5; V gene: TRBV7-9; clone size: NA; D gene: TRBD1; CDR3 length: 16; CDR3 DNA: TGTGCCAGCAGCAGTGACACAGGGGGTACTGAGCAGCCCCAGCATTTT; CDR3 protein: CASSSDTGGTEQPQHF
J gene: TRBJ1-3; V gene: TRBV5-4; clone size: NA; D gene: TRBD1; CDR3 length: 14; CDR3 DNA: TGTGCCAGCAGCTTTCAGGGGGCGGAAAACACCATATATTTT; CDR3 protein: CASSFQGAENTIYF